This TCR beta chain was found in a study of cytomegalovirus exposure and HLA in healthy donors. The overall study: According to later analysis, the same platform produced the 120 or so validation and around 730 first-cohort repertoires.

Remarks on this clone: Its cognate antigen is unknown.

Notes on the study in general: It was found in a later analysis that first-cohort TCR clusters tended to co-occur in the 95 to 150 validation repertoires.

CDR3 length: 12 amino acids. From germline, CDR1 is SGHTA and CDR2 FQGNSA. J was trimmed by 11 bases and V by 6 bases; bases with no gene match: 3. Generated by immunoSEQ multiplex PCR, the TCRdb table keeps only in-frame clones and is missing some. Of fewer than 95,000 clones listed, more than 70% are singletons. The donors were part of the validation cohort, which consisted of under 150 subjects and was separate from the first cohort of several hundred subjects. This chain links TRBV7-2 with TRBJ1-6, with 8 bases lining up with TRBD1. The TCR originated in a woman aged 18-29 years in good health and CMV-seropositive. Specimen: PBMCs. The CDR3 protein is CASRPTGAPLHF. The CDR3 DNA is TGTGCCAGCAGGCCGACAGGGGCACCCCTCCACTTT.